This TCR beta chain was documented in a study of metastatic and nonmetastatic thyroid tumors. Original handling: Variation in CDR3 across clinicopathological groups served as the basis for constructing a distant-metastasis classifier in papillary thyroid cancer. TCRdb re-called the PCR reads through MiXCR. TCRdb's processing, not the study's, gives the V and J calls here. The table has just under 60,000 clones, 15% to 20% seen once. V shed 6 bases and J shed 5 bases, with 13 bases lying between them. CDR1 is SNHLY, CDR2 FYNNEI, per germline. This CDR3 comprises 13 residues. Every patient was untreated before thyroid surgery.

The chain recombines TRBV2 with TRBJ1-1; D not resolved. The clonotype originates from a male donor with papillary thyroid cancer or a benign thyroid nodule (not recorded which). Some clones in this sample may be carry-over from other donors' samples. The specimen was blood. CDR3 in DNA: TGTGCCAGCAGCGCCGACGGGGTGACTGAAGCTTTCTTT. Its translation is CASSADGVTEAFF.